Presented here are 9 T cell receptor beta chains from one specimen sequenced in a study of OX40 agonist ivuxolimab in advanced cancers. Libraries were built with the immunoSEQ multiplex PCR assay. This is the immuneACCESS table as TCRdb keeps it, with only in-frame sequences that have V and J called. A part of the clones is gone; compared with another copy, unresolved V genes explain less than half, and the rest is unexplained. This sample has tens of thousands of clones in its table, and around 89% of those were observed once. The leading ten clones occupy approximately 7.4% of the sample. This specimen consisted of CD4+ or CD8+ T cells sorted from blood, obtained in a trial of the OX40 agonist ivuxolimab. These receptors were obtained from an adult with an advanced solid tumor such as melanoma, head and neck, liver or kidney cancer.

The gene calls are TRBV5-1 and TRBJ2-2; 10 bases map to TRBD2. The CDR3 runs to 17 residues. V dropped 6 bases and J dropped 1; count of bases not matched to a gene: 9. Per germline, CDR1 SGHRS and CDR2 YFSETQ. The CDR3 here is CASTPDPSGGNTGELFF. The CDR3 region has the DNA TGCGCCAGCACTCCCGATCCTAGCGGGGGGAACACCGGGGAGCTGTTTTTT.

To note about this clone: A junction end diverges from the germline sequence, so it may reflect a read error. This sample includes further DNA sequences coding for the same CDR3. CDR3 DNA sequence: TGCGCCAGCAGCTCTTTACCGGGACAGATGAACACTGAGGCTTTCTTT. It is translated as CASSSLPGQMNTEAFF. V usage is TRBV5-1 and J usage is TRBJ1-1; 7 nucleotides match TRBD1. The CDR3 has 16 residues. The germline CDR1 and CDR2 sequences are SGHRS and YFSETQ.

This chain links TRBV5-4 with TRBJ2-7, with a weak D call TRBD1 (5 bases). V shed 0 bases and J shed 2 bases, with 9 bases lying between them. This CDR3 comprises 14 residues. Germline-derived CDR1 and CDR2 are SGHNT and YYREEE (reference sequence). CDR3 nucleotide sequence: TGTGCCAGCAGCTTGGTCGACAGAGCCTACGAGCAGTACTTC. This codes for CASSLVDRAYEQYF.

This chain uses TRBV19 with TRBJ2-1, with 8 bases lining up with TRBD2. CDR3 length equals 15 residues. Germline V gene sequence: CDR1 LNHDA, CDR2 SQIVND (reference sequence). J lost 4 bases, V lost 0 bases, and 2 bases had no gene match. The CDR3 DNA reads TGTGCCAGTAGTATAGAAACTAGCGGATACAATGAGCAGTTCTTC. The encoded protein is CASSIETSGYNEQFF.

For this clone: Other DNA sequences of this sample code for an identical CDR3. CDR3 in amino acids: CASSGLYRDSTYGYTF. For the CDR3, the DNA is TGTGCCAGCAGTGGGCTCTATCGGGACAGTACCTATGGCTACACCTTC. This chain joins TRBV6-1 and TRBJ1-2; 7 bases align to TRBD1. CDR1 is MNHNS, CDR2 SASEGT, per germline. The CDR3 has 16 residues. Trimming cost V 4 bases and J 4 bases; bases outside gene matches: 12.

V and J are TRBV28 and TRBJ1-2; 9 bases are a match to TRBD1. The germline V gene has CDR1 MDHEN and CDR2 SYDVKM. CDR3 length equals 15 residues. J was trimmed by 5 bases and V by 4 bases; bases with no gene match: 8. This chain's CDR3 is CASSSPPGQGYGYTF. The CDR3 DNA is TGTGCCAGCAGTTCCCCCCCGGGACAGGGTTATGGCTACACCTTC.

This chain uses TRBV28 with TRBJ1-2; D possibly corresponds to TRBD1 (6 bases). The ends were cut back, 3 bases at V and 3 bases at J, with 11 bases in the middle. The CDR3 has 14 residues. The germline CDR1 and CDR2 sequences are MDHEN and SYDVKM. CDR3 bases: TGTGCCAGCAGTTTTCCACAGGGATACTATGGCTACACCTTC. Its protein is CASSFPQGYYGYTF.

This chain connects TRBV5-1 to TRBJ1-2; possible D gene TRBD1, 6 bases. Looked up from germline, CDR1 is SGHRS and CDR2 is YFSETQ. This CDR3 has 14 amino acids. V gave up 0 bases and J gave up 0 bases, with 6 bases separating them. The CDR3: CASSLGTANYGYTF. The DNA for the CDR3 is TGCGCCAGCAGCTTGGGGACAGCTAACTATGGCTACACCTTC.

This chain links TRBV30 with TRBJ1-2; D not resolved. The ends were cut back, 5 bases at V and 3 bases at J, with 16 bases in the middle. The CDR3 is made up of 14 amino acids. Germline CDR1 GTSNPN, CDR2 SVGIG (reference sequence). Here the CDR3 reads CAWGVQWIHYGYTF. DNA for the CDR3: TGTGCCTGGGGGGTCCAGTGGATCCACTATGGCTACACCTTC.